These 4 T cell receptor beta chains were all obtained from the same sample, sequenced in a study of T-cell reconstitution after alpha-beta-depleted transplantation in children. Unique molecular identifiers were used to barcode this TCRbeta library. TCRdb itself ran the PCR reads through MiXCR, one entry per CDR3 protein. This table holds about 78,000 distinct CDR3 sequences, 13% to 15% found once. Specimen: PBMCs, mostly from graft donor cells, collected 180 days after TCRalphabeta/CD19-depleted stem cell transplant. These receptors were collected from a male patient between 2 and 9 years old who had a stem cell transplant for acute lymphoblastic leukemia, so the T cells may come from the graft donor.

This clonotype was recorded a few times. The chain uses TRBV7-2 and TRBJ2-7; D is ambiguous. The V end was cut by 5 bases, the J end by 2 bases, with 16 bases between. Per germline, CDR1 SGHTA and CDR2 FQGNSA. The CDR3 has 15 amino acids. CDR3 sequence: CASSPGAPLTYEQYF. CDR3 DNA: TGTGCCAGCAGCCCCGGAGCCCCTCTTACCTACGAGCAGTACTTC.

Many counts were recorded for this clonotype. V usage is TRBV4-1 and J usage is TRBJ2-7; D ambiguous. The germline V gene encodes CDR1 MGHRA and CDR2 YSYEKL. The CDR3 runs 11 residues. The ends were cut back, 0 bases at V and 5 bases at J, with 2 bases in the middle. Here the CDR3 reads CASSQDHEQYF. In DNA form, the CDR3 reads TGCGCCAGCAGCCAAGACCACGAGCAGTACTTC.

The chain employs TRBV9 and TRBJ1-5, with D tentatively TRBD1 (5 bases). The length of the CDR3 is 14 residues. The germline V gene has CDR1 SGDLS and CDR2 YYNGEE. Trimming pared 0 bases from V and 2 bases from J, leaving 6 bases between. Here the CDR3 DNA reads TGTGCCAGCAGCGTAGGAGGGGGCAATCAGCCCCAGCATTTT. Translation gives CASSVGGGNQPQHF. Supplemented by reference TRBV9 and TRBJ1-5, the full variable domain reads DSGVTQTPKHLITATGQRVTLRCSPRSGDLSVYWYQQSLDQGLQFLIQYYNGEERAKGNILERFSAQQFPDLHSELNLSSLELGDSALYFCASSVGGGNQPQHFGDGTRLSIL.

This CDR3 reads CASSLGPGQGQETQYF. The DNA for the CDR3 is TGCGCCAGCAGCTTAGGCCCGGGACAGGGGCAAGAGACCCAGTACTTC. The chain carries TRBV5-1 and TRBJ2-5; 10 nucleotides line up with TRBD1. Germline loops: CDR1 SGHRS, CDR2 YFSETQ. The CDR3 consists of 16 residues. Losses at the gene ends were 2 bases for V and 2 bases for J; bases not matched to a gene: 6.